The rows below give T cell receptor beta chains drawn from one sample of a study of cytomegalovirus exposure and HLA in healthy donors. Assay: immunoSEQ multiplex PCR; the TCRdb copy retains only in-frame clones and omits some. This table holds approximately 150,000 clones, about 77% found once. The sample was PBMCs. The receptors shown here come from a female donor in good health and CMV-seronegative. CDR3s include the opening cysteine and the closing phenylalanine or tryptophan. D genes are given only for firm matches. Some rows mark clone size as missing; the rest say once, few, many or name a class of expanded clone.

CASSETGTGDYTF | TGCGCCAGCAGCGAGACCGGGACAGGGGACTACACCTTC | TRBV5-1 | TRBD1 | - | TRBJ1-2
CASSEARTSVTNTQYF | TGTGCCAGCAGTGAAGCGCGAACTAGCGTTACCAATACGCAGTATTTT | TRBV6-1 | TRBD2 | - | TRBJ2-3
CASSLGGGSETQYF | TGCGCCAGCAGCTTAGGGGGGGGGTCAGAGACCCAGTACTTC | TRBV5-1 | - | - | TRBJ2-5
CASSVQVKNRKLFF | TGCGCCAGCAGTGTACAGGTTAAAAATCGGAAACTGTTTTTT | TRBV10-2 | - | - | TRBJ1-4
CASSLEQGFTEAFF | TGCGCCAGCAGCTTGGAACAGGGGTTTACTGAAGCTTTCTTT | TRBV5-1 | TRBD1 | once | TRBJ1-1
CASSQERTGGFSNQPQHF | TGCGCCAGCAGCCAGGAACGGACAGGGGGATTTAGCAATCAGCCCCAGCATTTT | TRBV4-1 | TRBD1 | once | TRBJ1-5
CASSLDIRLAGSYEQYF | TGTGCCAGCAGCTTAGATATTAGGCTAGCGGGATCCTACGAGCAGTACTTC | TRBV11-2 | TRBD2 | - | TRBJ2-7
CASSIDRRVNIGDEQFF | TGTGCCAGTAGTATAGATCGGAGGGTGAACATAGGGGATGAGCAGTTCTTC | TRBV19 | - | - | TRBJ2-1
CASAEQGVGSYEQYF | TGTGCCAGCGCCGAACAGGGTGTGGGCTCCTACGAGCAGTACTTC | TRBV14 | - | - | TRBJ2-7
CASSGTGVSYEQYF | TGTGCCAGCAGTGGAACAGGAGTTTCCTACGAGCAGTACTTC | TRBV2 | - | - | TRBJ2-7
CASRDRDTYNEQFF | TGTGCCAGCAGGGACAGGGACACCTACAATGAGCAGTTCTTC | TRBV2 | TRBD1 | - | TRBJ2-1
CASSDRRYSSYEQYF | TGTGCCAGCAGTGACCGTCGGTACAGTTCCTACGAGCAGTACTTC | TRBV6-1 | - | - | TRBJ2-7
CASSDLGQGSIF | TGTGCCAGCAGTGACTTGGGACAGGGCTCAATCTTC | TRBV2 | TRBD1 | - | TRBJ2-1
CASDVGRGNGYTF | TGTGCCAGCGACGTAGGCAGGGGGAATGGCTACACCTTC | TRBV7-2 | TRBD1 | - | TRBJ1-2
CASSYSLGANGYTF | TGTGCCAGCAGTTACAGTCTGGGGGCGAATGGCTACACCTTC | TRBV6-6 | - | - | TRBJ1-2